The 31 T cell receptor beta chains below were found in one sample sequenced in a study of blood T cell repertoires in COVID-19. TCRdb's copy holds only in-frame clones and misses some; the assay was immunoSEQ multiplex PCR. The sample gives 150,000 or so clones, roughly 80% of which show up once; about 12% is in the top ten. Material: peripheral blood. The receptors stem from a woman aged 55-69 years with COVID-19, enrolled during active disease.

This chain uses TRBV18 with TRBJ2-5; D is ambiguous. Germline CDR1 reads KGHSH; CDR2 reads LQKENI. The CDR3 covers 13 residues. V dropped 6 bases and J dropped 1 base, with 9 bases sitting between them. The CDR3 nucleotides are TGTGCCAGCTCTTTAAGCGCCCAAGAGACCCAGTACTTC. Residues: CASSLSAQETQYF.

Here the CDR3 DNA reads TGTGCCAGTAGTTCCGGACTGAGAGCTGAAGCTTTCTTT. This gives the protein CASSSGLRAEAFF. The rearrangement links TRBV19 to TRBJ1-1; D not certain. Trimming left V 5 bases short and J 6 bases short, with 13 bases between. This CDR3 region has 13 residues. Germline lookup yields CDR1 LNHDA and CDR2 SQIVND (reference sequence).

This clone has just one count. The V gene is TRBV7-9, the J gene TRBJ1-2; 7 bases line up with TRBD1. V shed 5 bases, J shed 3 bases, and the junction held 9 bases outside the gene matches. The CDR3 spans 15 residues. CDR1 is SEHNR and CDR2 is FQNEAQ in the germline V gene (reference sequence). The CDR3 DNA is TGTGCCAGCAGCCTAGGAGACAGGGCTGACTATGGCTACACCTTC. It translates to CASSLGDRADYGYTF.

The J gene is TRBJ1-3, the V gene TRBV19; D not certain. This CDR3 has 18 amino acids. CDR1 is LNHDA and CDR2 is SQIVND in the germline V gene (reference sequence). V gave up 7 bases and J gave up 0 bases, with 22 bases separating them. CDR3 coding DNA: TGTGCCAGTAAACTCTTACGAGGGCAGCGTCACTCTGGAAACACCATATATTTT. Its translation is CASKLLRGQRHSGNTIYF.

V is TRBV7-9 and J is TRBJ2-3; 8 bases line up with TRBD1. CDR1 is SEHNR and CDR2 is FQNEAQ in the germline V gene (reference sequence). There are 15 residues in the CDR3. V was pared by 5 bases and J by 4 bases, with 8 bases of the junction left unmatched. The CDR3 DNA sequence: TGTGCCAGCAGCCCGGACAGGGCGAGGGCAGATACGCAGTATTTT. As protein: CASSPDRARADTQYF. Combining the CDR3 with reference TRBV7-9 and TRBJ2-3 gives the whole variable domain DTGVSQNPRHKITKRGQNVTFRCDPISEHNRLYWYRQTLGQGPEFLTYFQNEAQLEKSRLLSDRFSAERPKGSFSTLEIQRTEQGDSAMYLCASSPDRARADTQYFGPGTRLTVL.

The chain has TRBV3-1 (or the pseudogene TRBV3-2) and TRBJ2-2, with 9 positions matching TRBD1. Germline CDR1 and CDR2: LGHDT and YNNKEL (reference sequence). This CDR3 comprises 16 residues. V gave up 0 bases and J gave up 7 bases; unmatched junction bases: 6. The DNA for the CDR3 is TGTGCCAGCAGCCAAGAACAGGGGGCTCCAAACGGGGAGCTGTTTTTT. Its protein is CASSQEQGAPNGELFF.

The V and J genes are TRBV2 and TRBJ2-6; 9 nucleotides line up with TRBD1. This CDR3 contains 18 residues. V lost 5 bases to trimming and J lost 4 bases; unmatched junction nucleotides: 12. CDR1 and CDR2 from the germline V gene are SNHLY and FYNNEI. DNA for the CDR3: TGTGCCAGCAGTTCGGACAGGGGATTCGGAACCGGGGCCAACGTCCTGACTTTC. Translating it yields CASSSDRGFGTGANVLTF.

V usage is TRBV20-1 and J usage is TRBJ1-1; D is unclear. The CDR3 spans 11 residues. CDR1 DFQATT and CDR2 SNEGSKA come from the germline V gene (reference sequence). Trimming pared 3 bases from V and 1 base from J, leaving 3 bases between. The CDR3 loop reads CSARRNTEAFF. Here the CDR3 DNA reads TGCAGTGCTAGGAGGAACACTGAAGCTTTCTTT.

This clone was found many times. This chain uses TRBV29-1 with TRBJ2-2; 7 bases align to TRBD2. Losses at the gene ends were 1 base for V and 4 bases for J; bases not matched to a gene: 3. The germline V gene has CDR1 SQVTM and CDR2 ANQGSEA. The CDR3 is 14 residues long. The CDR3 here is CSVEGTRRTGELFF. The CDR3 nucleotides are TGCAGCGTTGAAGGGACTAGGCGCACCGGGGAGCTGTTTTTT.

The rearrangement joins TRBV27 to TRBJ2-1, with D unclear. Trimming removed 2 bases at V and 7 bases at J, with 12 bases between. Per germline, CDR1 MNHEY and CDR2 SMNVEV (reference sequence). This CDR3 is 14 amino acids long. The chain's CDR3 is CASSLGAVWNEQFF. CDR3 nucleotides: TGTGCCAGCAGTTTAGGAGCAGTTTGGAATGAGCAGTTCTTC.

This clone has a handful of counts. CDR3 nucleotides: TGTGCCAGCAGTGAACAGGGGGACACTGAAGCTTTCTTT. Translation: CASSEQGDTEAFF. The chain combines TRBV6-1 with TRBJ1-1, with 7 bases fitting TRBD1. Germline values: CDR1 MNHNS, CDR2 SASEGT. The CDR3 loop spans 13 amino acids. J gave up 3 bases and V 2 bases, and 0 bases lay outside the gene matches.

The V and J genes are TRBV6-5 and TRBJ1-2, with no clear D. Germline V CDR1 and CDR2: MNHEY, SVGAGI. The CDR3 is 13 amino acids. V dropped 2 bases and J dropped 5 bases, with 9 bases sitting between them. The CDR3 region is CASSYTTLYGYTF. For the CDR3, the DNA is TGTGCCAGCAGTTACACCACTTTGTATGGCTACACCTTC.

The rearrangement uses TRBV7-2 and TRBJ1-6; 7 nucleotides agree with TRBD1. CDR1 is SGHTA and CDR2 is FQGNSA in the germline V gene. J gave up 13 bases and V 5 bases, and 11 bases lay outside the gene matches. CDR3 length: 14 residues. The CDR3, as DNA: TGTGCCAGCAGCCAGGGACAGCAAAGAGGGCCCCTCCACTTT. Its protein product is CASSQGQQRGPLHF.

The V and J genes are TRBV20-1 and TRBJ1-4; perhaps TRBD1 as D (5 bases). Germline V gives CDR1 DFQATT, CDR2 SNEGSKA (reference sequence). The CDR3 is 11 residues long. Trimming cost V 5 bases and J 8 bases, with 9 bases left between them. CDR3: CSAQDREKLFF. CDR3 coding DNA: TGCAGTGCTCAAGACAGAGAAAAACTGTTTTTT.

This sequence joins TRBV14 and TRBJ1-2, with D possibly being TRBD1 (6 bases). This CDR3 region has 14 residues. Trimming cost V 4 bases and J 7 bases, with 16 bases left between them. From germline, CDR1 is SGHDN and CDR2 FVKESK. The CDR3 sequence is CASSPEGGIGGYTF. The CDR3, as DNA: TGTGCCAGCAGCCCAGAGGGGGGAATCGGTGGCTACACCTTC. The variable domain in full, with the rest retrieved from reference TRBV14 and TRBJ1-2, is EAGVTQFPSHSVIEKGQTVTLRCDPISGHDNLYWYRRVMGKEIKFLLHFVKESKQDESGMPNNRFLAERTGGTYSTLKVQPAELEDSGVYFCASSPEGGIGGYTFGSGTRLTVV.

This chain uses TRBV15 with TRBJ1-2, with 12 bases lining up with TRBD1. After removal of 1 base from V and 1 base from J, the junction contained 10 bases not matched to a gene. Germline CDR1 is LNHNV and CDR2 is YYDKDF (reference sequence). This CDR3 spans 19 amino acids. The chain's CDR3 is CATSRASRDRGPYNYGYTF. The CDR3 DNA follows: TGTGCCACCAGCAGAGCGTCCCGGGACAGGGGGCCCTATAACTATGGCTACACCTTC. The full variable domain, with the rest looked up from reference TRBV15 and TRBJ1-2, is DAMVIQNPRYQVTQFGKPVTLSCSQTLNHNVMYWYQQKSSQAPKLLFHYYDKDFNNEADTPDNFQSRRPNTSFCFLDIRSPGLGDTAMYLCATSRASRDRGPYNYGYTFGSGTRLTVV.

The rearrangement joins TRBV18 to TRBJ1-2; D might be TRBD1 (6 bases). The CDR3 is made up of 16 amino acids. The germline gives CDR1 KGHSH, CDR2 LQKENI. Trimming took 1 base from V and 0 from J, leaving 12 bases between them. The chain's CDR3 is CASSPRQGIANYGYTF. The CDR3 coding sequence is TGTGCCAGCTCACCACGCCAGGGGATAGCTAACTATGGCTACACCTTC.

The chain uses TRBV7-9 and TRBJ2-7, with TRBD1 identical over 7 bases. V was pared by 6 bases and J by 2 bases, with 10 bases of the junction left unmatched. This CDR3 is 15 amino acids long. Per the germline V gene, CDR1 is SEHNR and CDR2 is FQNEAQ (reference sequence). The CDR3 region has the DNA TGTGCCAGCAGTTACACAGGGGAGAACACCTACGAGCAGTACTTC. Encoded protein: CASSYTGENTYEQYF.

This chain joins TRBV2 and TRBJ2-5, with TRBD1 matching over 8 bases. Germline CDR1 reads SNHLY; CDR2 reads FYNNEI. There are 14 residues in the CDR3. Trimming took 5 bases from V and 4 from J; bases not matched to a gene: 6. The CDR3 coding sequence is TGTGCCAGCAGTAGGACAGGGCAGCGAGAGACCCAGTACTTC. This sequence encodes CASSRTGQRETQYF.

The chain couples TRBV10-2 to TRBJ2-5, with D possibly matching TRBD1 (6 bases). V was clipped by 3 bases and J by 3 bases, with 14 bases between them. This CDR3 has 15 residues. Germline V gene data show CDR1 as WSHSY and CDR2 as SAAADI. Here the CDR3 reads CASSEGGQGKETQYF. CDR3 coding DNA: TGCGCCAGCAGTGAAGGGGGTCAGGGGAAAGAGACCCAGTACTTC.

The rearrangement uses TRBV18 and TRBJ1-2; the match to TRBD1 covers 10 bases. From germline, CDR1 is KGHSH and CDR2 LQKENI. The CDR3 is made up of 13 amino acids. With 6 bases clipped from V and 6 bases from J, the junction kept 4 bases outside the gene matches. The CDR3 sequence: CASSSDRGNGYTF. The CDR3 bases are TGTGCCAGCTCCTCGGACAGGGGGAATGGCTACACCTTC.

The V gene is TRBV5-6, the J gene TRBJ1-5; D remains unclear. V lost 1 base to trimming and J lost 3 bases, with 11 bases between them. Germline V gene lookup returns CDR1 SGHDT and CDR2 YYEEEE. This CDR3 region has 15 residues. The CDR3 sequence: CASSLLREINQPQHF. The CDR3 coding sequence is TGTGCCAGCAGCTTGCTCCGGGAAATCAATCAGCCCCAGCATTTT. The whole variable domain, filled in from reference TRBV5-6 and TRBJ1-5, reads DAGVTQSPTHLIKTRGQQVTLRCSPKSGHDTVSWYQQALGQGPQFIFQYYEEEERQRGNFPDRFSGHQFPNYSSELNVNALLLGDSALYLCASSLLREINQPQHFGDGTRLSIL.

As DNA, the CDR3 is TGTGCCAGCAGTAACACTGGAAACACCATATATTTT. As protein: CASSNTGNTIYF. The chain is built from TRBV2 and TRBJ1-3; D not resolved. Trimming removed 5 bases from V and 2 bases from J, with 4 bases in between. CDR1 and CDR2 from the germline V gene are SNHLY and FYNNEI. This CDR3 region has 12 residues.

V and J are TRBV18 and TRBJ1-6; weak D call: TRBD1 (6 bases). The ends were cut back, 5 bases at V and 9 bases at J, with 17 bases in the middle. The germline V gene has CDR1 KGHSH and CDR2 LQKENI. This CDR3 is built from 15 residues. The CDR3 sequence: CASSSSGDKVSPLHF. DNA of the CDR3: TGTGCCAGCTCATCGTCAGGGGACAAGGTTTCACCCCTCCACTTT.

The chain joins TRBV3-1 (or the pseudogene TRBV3-2) to TRBJ1-4, with D tentatively TRBD1 (5 bases). The CDR3 covers 15 residues. V gave up 6 bases and J gave up 3 bases, with 14 bases separating them. CDR1 and CDR2 from the germline V gene are LGHDT and YNNKEL (reference sequence). The CDR3 DNA reads TGTGCCAGCAGAAGTCAGGGTTCGGCTAATGAAAAACTGTTTTTT. Its protein is CASRSQGSANEKLFF.

The gene calls are TRBV19 and TRBJ1-1; D is possibly TRBD1 (6 bases). The CDR3 sequence is 14 residues long. CDR1 LNHDA and CDR2 SQIVND come from the germline V gene (reference sequence). V was clipped by 2 bases and J by 0 bases, with 7 bases between them. The CDR3 is CASSIKGVNTEAFF. The CDR3 DNA reads as TGTGCCAGTAGTATAAAGGGGGTGAACACTGAAGCTTTCTTT.

Worth noting for this clone: At the DNA level, this CDR3 is encoded by other sequences in the same sample as well. The rearrangement uses TRBV6-1 and TRBJ1-2, with D possibly TRBD1 on 6 matching bases. The CDR3 is 12 amino acids. V lost 3 bases and J 4 bases, leaving 6 bases between the germline ends. Germline CDR1 MNHNS, CDR2 SASEGT. CDR3 in amino acids: CASSETGYGYTF. The DNA of the CDR3 is TGTGCCAGCAGTGAGACAGGCTATGGCTACACCTTC.

The J gene is TRBJ1-2, the V gene TRBV5-1, with D tentatively TRBD1 (5 bases). CDR3 length: 15 amino acids. CDR1 is SGHRS, CDR2 YFSETQ, per germline. Trimming removed 3 bases at V and 5 bases at J, with 17 bases between. CDR3 DNA sequence: TGCGCCAGCAGCTCGTCGGCGACAGCTACGTATGGCTACACCTTC. Translating gives CASSSSATATYGYTF.

The rearrangement uses TRBV10-3 and TRBJ2-3; a possible D gene is TRBD2 (5 bases). The CDR3 runs to 14 residues. V lost 11 bases, J lost 1 base, and 16 bases lay in between. The germline gives CDR1 ENHRY, CDR2 SYGVKD. CDR3 DNA sequence: TGTGCCTCGAAGGAGAGCGGCGGCACAGATACGCAGTATTTT. It yields the protein CASKESGGTDTQYF.

The J gene is TRBJ1-4, the V gene TRBV2, with D unresolved. Germline V gene lookup returns CDR1 SNHLY and CDR2 FYNNEI. The CDR3 consists of 15 residues. V was clipped by 4 bases and J by 5 bases, with 14 bases between them. The CDR3 loop reads CASSATGITNEKLFF. The CDR3 DNA reads TGTGCCAGCAGTGCTACCGGGATCACCAATGAAAAACTGTTTTTT.

The V and J genes are TRBV7-3 and TRBJ1-6, with D tentatively TRBD1 (5 bases). Germline CDR1 reads SGHTA; CDR2 reads FQGTGA. V gave up 5 bases and J gave up 7 bases, with 12 bases separating them. The CDR3 spans 14 residues. CDR3 amino acids: CASSTGQPNSPLHF. In nucleotides, the CDR3 is TGTGCCAGCAGCACAGGACAACCAAATTCACCCCTCCACTTT.